The rows below give T cell receptor beta chains drawn from one sample of a study of CD8+ T cells in alopecia areata. Measured with immunoSEQ multiplex PCR; TCRdb has only the in-frame clones, and not every one. This table has about 140,000 clones, nearly 55% appearing once. This sample comprised CD8+ T cells sorted from blood, obtained at week 4, from a patient treated with tofacitinib. The receptors stem from a human donor with alopecia areata. The CDR3 runs from the conserved cysteine through the conserved F or W. The D gene is left open where the match is weak. Size values are once, few and many counts, or a class for expanded clones, and some rows have none.

cdr3_nt	cdr3_aa	v_call	j_call	d_call	clone_size
TGCGCCAGCAGCCAAGATGAGGCACCTGGGACCCAGTACTTC	CASSQDEAPGTQYF	TRBV4-1	TRBJ2-5	NA	few
TGTGCCAGCAGCCCCAGGACAGGGGAGGACAATGAGCAGTTCTTC	CASSPRTGEDNEQFF	TRBV9	TRBJ2-1	TRBD1	NA
TGTGCCAGCTCACCGCAACAGTTTAGCTCCTATAATTCACCCCTCCACTTT	CASSPQQFSSYNSPLHF	TRBV18	TRBJ1-6	NA	NA
TGCGCCAGCAGCTCTCGTGCGACTAGACTCTACGAGCAGTACTTC	CASSSRATRLYEQYF	TRBV4-1	TRBJ2-7	NA	NA
TGCAGCGTTGAGTCGGGACAGGGCTGGGAGACCCAGTACTTC	CSVESGQGWETQYF	TRBV29-1	TRBJ2-5	TRBD1	once
TGCGCCAGCAGCCAACGCCGCAGGGCTAGTAACTATGGCTACACCTTC	CASSQRRRASNYGYTF	TRBV4-1	TRBJ1-2	NA	NA
TGCGCCAGCAGCCAAGTAGGACAGATAATCTACGAGCAGTACTTC	CASSQVGQIIYEQYF	TRBV4-1	TRBJ2-7	NA	NA
TGTGCCAGCAGCTCCTCGACCCACGAGGGCACTGAAGCTTTCTTT	CASSSSTHEGTEAFF	TRBV7-9	TRBJ1-1	NA	NA
TGCGCCAGCAGCCCGACAGGGTCCTACGAGCAGTACTTC	CASSPTGSYEQYF	TRBV5-5	TRBJ2-7	TRBD1	few
TGTGCCAGCAGCTTGGATAGGGGAGAAAATCAGCCCCAGCATTTT	CASSLDRGENQPQHF	TRBV5-4	TRBJ1-5	NA	NA
TGTGCCTGGACTTTACCCCCGCCCTGGGGCTACACCTTC	CAWTLPPPWGYTF	TRBV30	TRBJ1-2	NA	NA
TGTGCCAGCAGCTTGGGGAATTCACCCCTCCACTTT	CASSLGNSPLHF	TRBV7-9	TRBJ1-6	NA	NA
TGTGCCGTACACCAGGGACGGGGAACTGAAGCTTTCTTT	CAVHQGRGTEAFF	TRBV6-6	TRBJ1-1	NA	few
TGTGCCAGCAGTGACTCGACTAGCGGGGACCTGCATTTT	CASSDSTSGDLHF	TRBV6-6	TRBJ2-3	TRBD2	NA
TGTGCCAGCAGCCAAGAAACCGATAACACCGGGGAGCTGTTTTTT	CASSQETDNTGELFF	TRBV5-4	TRBJ2-2	NA	few
TGTACCAGCAGCTTAGAATCAGGGCCGAATTCACCCCTCCACTTT	CTSSLESGPNSPLHF	TRBV11-2	TRBJ1-6	NA	few
TGTGCCAGCAGTTGGGCACAGGGAAGCGGTGGCTACACCTTC	CASSWAQGSGGYTF	TRBV25-1	TRBJ1-2	NA	NA
TGTGCCAGCAGTTATGGGCCGCACTACGAGCAGTACTTC	CASSYGPHYEQYF	TRBV27	TRBJ2-7	NA	NA
TGTGCCAGTAGTATTAGCGGGGGGGCCTCAGATACGCAGTATTTT	CASSISGGASDTQYF	TRBV19	TRBJ2-3	TRBD2	many
TGTGCCAGCAGCTTGAATGCAGAACCGAATGAAAAACTGTTTTTT	CASSLNAEPNEKLFF	TRBV5-4	TRBJ1-4	NA	NA
TGTGCCAGCAGTGCGCCTTCCTACGAGCAGTACTTC	CASSAPSYEQYF	TRBV2	TRBJ2-7	NA	NA
TGTGCCAGCAGTGACCCGCCCCTTCAAGAGACCCAGTACTTC	CASSDPPLQETQYF	TRBV25-1	TRBJ2-5	NA	NA
TGTGCCGCGTTCATCGTCCTGGGAGAGACCCAGTACTTC	CAAFIVLGETQYF	TRBV2	TRBJ2-5	NA	NA
TGTGCCAGCACCGAGGGACAGCCAAATCAGCCCCAGCATTTT	CASTEGQPNQPQHF	TRBV6-5	TRBJ1-5	TRBD1	NA
TGTGCCAGCAGCAGAGGACAGGGCGGTGGCTACACCTTC	CASSRGQGGGYTF	TRBV13	TRBJ1-2	TRBD1	NA
TGCGCCAGCAGCCAAGTATGGGGTAGTCGCAATGAGCAGTTCTTC	CASSQVWGSRNEQFF	TRBV4-3	TRBJ2-1	NA	NA
TGTGCCAGCTCACTCGGTGATACCCAGTACTTC	CASSLGDTQYF	TRBV18	TRBJ2-5	NA	NA
TGTGCCAGCAGTCCGAACAGGGAGGGCATTGGAAACACCATATATTTT	CASSPNREGIGNTIYF	TRBV27	TRBJ1-3	NA	NA
TGTGCCAGCAGCTTAGAGGGGCCCGCGGCCCTTGGGGCGCAGTATTTT	CASSLEGPAALGAQYF	TRBV13	TRBJ2-3	NA	NA
TGCGCCAGCAGTCAACTGAATGAGCAGTTCTTC	CASSQLNEQFF	TRBV23-1	TRBJ2-1	NA	NA
TGTGCCAGCAGCTTAGGCGAGCAGGGACCCCAAGAGACCCAGTACTTC	CASSLGEQGPQETQYF	TRBV13	TRBJ2-5	NA	NA
TGCGCCAGCAGCCTAACTCACGCCGGGGAGCTGTTTTTT	CASSLTHAGELFF	TRBV4-1	TRBJ2-2	NA	NA
TGCGCCAGCAGTTCCGGGACAGGGGCCACTGAAGCTTTCTTT	CASSSGTGATEAFF	TRBV5-1	TRBJ1-1	TRBD1	once
TGTGCCAGCAGTTGGGACAGGGGCAACACCGGGGAGCTGTTTTTT	CASSWDRGNTGELFF	TRBV27	TRBJ2-2	TRBD1	NA
TGTGCCAGCAGTCTTAATCAGGGACCCCTCCACTTT	CASSLNQGPLHF	TRBV27	TRBJ1-6	NA	NA
TGTGCCAGCAGCTTAGGGGGGCTGATCGGCTACACCTTC	CASSLGGLIGYTF	TRBV13	TRBJ1-2	NA	NA